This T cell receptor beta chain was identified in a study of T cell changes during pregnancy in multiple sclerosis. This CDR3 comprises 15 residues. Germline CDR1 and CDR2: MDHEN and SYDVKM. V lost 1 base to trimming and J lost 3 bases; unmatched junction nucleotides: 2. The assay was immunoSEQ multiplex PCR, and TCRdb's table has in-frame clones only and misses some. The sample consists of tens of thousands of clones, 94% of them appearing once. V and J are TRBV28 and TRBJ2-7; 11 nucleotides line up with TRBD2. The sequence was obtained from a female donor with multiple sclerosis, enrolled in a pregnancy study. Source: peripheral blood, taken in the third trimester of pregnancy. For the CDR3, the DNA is TGTGCCAGCAGTTTATCCACTAGCGGGAGCTACGAGCAGTACTTC. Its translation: CASSLSTSGSYEQYF.